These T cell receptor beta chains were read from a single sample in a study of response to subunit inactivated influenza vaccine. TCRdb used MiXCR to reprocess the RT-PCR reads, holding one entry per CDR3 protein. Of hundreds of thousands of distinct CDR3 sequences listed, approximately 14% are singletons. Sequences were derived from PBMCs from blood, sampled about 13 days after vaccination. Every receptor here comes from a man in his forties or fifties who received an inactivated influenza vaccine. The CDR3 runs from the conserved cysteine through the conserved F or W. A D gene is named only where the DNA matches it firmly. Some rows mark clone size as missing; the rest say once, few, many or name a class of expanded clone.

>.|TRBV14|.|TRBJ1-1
TGTGCCAGCAGCCAAGATAAACGCCGGGTTCGGGCTTTCTTT
CASSQDKRRVRAFF
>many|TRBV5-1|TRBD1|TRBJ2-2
TGCGCCAGCACCGGGACAGCGAACACCGGGGAGCTGTTTTTT
CASTGTANTGELFF
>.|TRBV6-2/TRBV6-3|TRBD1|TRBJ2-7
TGTGCCAGCAGTCGAACCGGGACAGGGCCGTACGAGCAGTACTTC
CASSRTGTGPYEQYF
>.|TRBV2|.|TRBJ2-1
TGTGCCAGCAGTGAAGGCCTTGAGCAGTTCTTC
CASSEGLEQFF
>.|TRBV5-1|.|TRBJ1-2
TGCGCCAGCAGCTTGCCCACAGGGCGGTTGTTAGCTAACTATGGCTACACCTTC
CASSLPTGRLLANYGYTF
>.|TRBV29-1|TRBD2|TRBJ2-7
TGCAGCGCCGCTAGCGGAACCTACGAGCAGTACTTC
CSAASGTYEQYF
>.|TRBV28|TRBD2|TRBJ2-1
TGTGCCAGCAGTTTAGCGGGAGGGCTAGCTTCCTACAATGAGCAGTTCTTC
CASSLAGGLASYNEQFF
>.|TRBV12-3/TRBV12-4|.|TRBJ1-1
TGTGCCAGCAGTCTGGGGGGTACTAGGGCTGAAGCTTTCTTT
CASSLGGTRAEAFF
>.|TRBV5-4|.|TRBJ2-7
TGTGCCAGCAGCCGGGACTTTCCCGCCTCCTACGAGCAGTACTTC
CASSRDFPASYEQYF
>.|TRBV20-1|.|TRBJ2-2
TGCAGTGCTACACACAGGGCGAACACCGGGGAGCTGTTTTTT
CSATHRANTGELFF
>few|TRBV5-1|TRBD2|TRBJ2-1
TGCGCCAGCAGCTTGGCGCTAGCGGGAGCTTGGAATGAGCAGTTCTTC
CASSLALAGAWNEQFF
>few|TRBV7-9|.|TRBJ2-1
TGTGCCAGCAGCTTAGCCCCAGCCAGCTCCTACAATGAGCAGTTCTTC
CASSLAPASSYNEQFF
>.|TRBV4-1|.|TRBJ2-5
TGCGCCAGCAGCCACGCAGGGGCCCACGGAGAGACCCAGTACTTC
CASSHAGAHGETQYF
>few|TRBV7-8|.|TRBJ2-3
TGTGCCAGCAGCTCGGGACTGGGCACAGATACGCAGTATTTT
CASSSGLGTDTQYF
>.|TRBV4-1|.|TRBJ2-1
TGCGCCAGCAGCCAAGATAAAGGGATTTTGTACAATGAGCAGTTCTTC
CASSQDKGILYNEQFF
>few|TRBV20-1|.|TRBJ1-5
TGCAGTGCTAGAGATGTGGACGGACAGTTACATTTT
CSARDVDGQLHF
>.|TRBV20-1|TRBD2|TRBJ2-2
TGCAGTGCTAGAGATATGGGCCTAGCGGGACACACCGGGGAGCTGTTTTTT
CSARDMGLAGHTGELFF
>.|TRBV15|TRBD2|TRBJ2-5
TGTGCCACCAGCAGTAACCGGGGGGAAGAGACCCAGTACTTC
CATSSNRGEETQYF
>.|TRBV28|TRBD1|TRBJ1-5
TGTGCCAGCAGTCCCGCGACAGGGTGGGGGGTAAGCAATCAGCCCCAGCATTTT
CASSPATGWGVSNQPQHF
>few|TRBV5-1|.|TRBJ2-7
TGCGCCAGCAGCCTACGGGTGACCTACGAGCAGTACTTC
CASSLRVTYEQYF
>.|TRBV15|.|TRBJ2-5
TGTGCCACCAGCACCGGGGACGGGGGAAGTGGAGAGACCCAGTACTTC
CATSTGDGGSGETQYF
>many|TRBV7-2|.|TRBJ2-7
TGTGCCAGCAGCTTAGAAGGCAGCTCCTACGAGCAGTACTTC
CASSLEGSSYEQYF
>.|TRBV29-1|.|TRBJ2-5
TGCAGCATTGGGGAGACCCAGTACTTC
CSIGETQYF
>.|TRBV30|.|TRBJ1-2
TGTGCCTGGAGTGTAGACTTCCTCGACTATGGCTACACCTTC
CAWSVDFLDYGYTF
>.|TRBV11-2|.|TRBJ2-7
TGTGCCAGCAGCTGGGGCCAAGAAAATCCCTACGAGCAGTACTTC
CASSWGQENPYEQYF
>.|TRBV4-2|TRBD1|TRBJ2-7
TGTGCCAGCAGCCAAAGGACAGGGTTCTACGAGCAGTACTTC
CASSQRTGFYEQYF
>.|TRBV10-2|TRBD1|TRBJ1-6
TGCGCCAGCAACCGCGGGACAGGGGGAATTTATAATTCACCCCTCCACTTT
CASNRGTGGIYNSPLHF
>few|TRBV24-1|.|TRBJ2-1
TGTGCCACCAGTGATTTGACGGGACATGAGCAGTTCTTC
CATSDLTGHEQFF
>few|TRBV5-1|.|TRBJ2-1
TGCGCCAGCAGCTCCGGACAGACTTACAATGAGCAGTTCTTC
CASSSGQTYNEQFF
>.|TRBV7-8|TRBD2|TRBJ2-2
TGTGCCAGCACCCTAAGAAGACAACTAGCGGGGGGGCACGGGGAGCTGTTTTTT
CASTLRRQLAGGHGELFF
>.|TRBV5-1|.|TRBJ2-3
TGCGCCAGCAGCGCTATTGGGGCTGGTAGAGATACGCAGTATTTT
CASSAIGAGRDTQYF
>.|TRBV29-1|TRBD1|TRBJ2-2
TGCAGCGCCGGGACAGCCGCGAACACCGGGGAGCTGTTTTTT
CSAGTAANTGELFF
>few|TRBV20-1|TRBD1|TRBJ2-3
TGCAGTGCTACCTGGACAGGGGAAGATACGCAGTATTTT
CSATWTGEDTQYF
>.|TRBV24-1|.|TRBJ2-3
TGTGCCACCAGTGACCGACAACGGCCCGGCACAGATACGCAGTATTTT
CATSDRQRPGTDTQYF
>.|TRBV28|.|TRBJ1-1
TGTGCCAGCAGTCAACTGGAAGCGACTGAAGCTTTCTTT
CASSQLEATEAFF
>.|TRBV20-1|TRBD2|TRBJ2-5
TGCAGTGCTTGGGGGGGGACCCAGTACTTC
CSAWGGTQYF
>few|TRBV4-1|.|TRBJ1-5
TGCGCCAGCAGCCAAGGGCGCGGAGGGACCGATCAGCCCCAGCATTTT
CASSQGRGGTDQPQHF
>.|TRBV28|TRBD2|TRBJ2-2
TGTGCCAGCAGTTTATGGAGTAGCGGGGGCACGAACACCGGGGAGCTGTTTTTT
CASSLWSSGGTNTGELFF
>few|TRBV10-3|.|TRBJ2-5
TGTGCCATCAGCAGGACAGATGAAGAGACCCAGTACTTC
CAISRTDEETQYF
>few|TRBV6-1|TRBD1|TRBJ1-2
TGTGCCAGCAGTCCCGGGACAGGTCGAGGATATGGCTACACCTTC
CASSPGTGRGYGYTF
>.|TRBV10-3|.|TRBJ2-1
TGTGCCATCAGTGAGTCGTGGGTCGGCTCCTACAATGAGCAGTTCTTC
CAISESWVGSYNEQFF
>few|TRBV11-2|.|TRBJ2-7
TGTGCCAGCAACCGGTCAGCGTATTATGGGCAGTACTTC
CASNRSAYYGQYF
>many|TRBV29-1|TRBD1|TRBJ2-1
TGCAGCGTTGGCCGACCGACAGGGGGTACCTACAATGAGCAGTTCTTC
CSVGRPTGGTYNEQFF